This TCR beta chain derives from a study of cytomegalovirus exposure and HLA in healthy donors. Study as a whole: Early released data had around 79 million unique TCRs, all coming from HLA-typed donors.

The CDR3 is 14 residues long. The V gene's germline CDR1 is SEHNR and CDR2 FQNEAQ (reference sequence). The ends were cut back, 4 bases at V and 5 bases at J, with 14 bases in the middle. This clone was found once. The antigen remains undetermined. Findings and caveats of the study: In a later analysis, HLA-associated TCR beta chains were more clonally expanded than equally common others. TCR beta chains numbering some 160 were designated cytomegalovirus-associated. Among TCR sequences, most were rare, though some public TCRs appeared in many donors.

13 Jbeta primers and 60 Vbeta primers were used for the PCR. Only in-frame clones appear in the TCRdb table, and some are missing; sequencing was by immunoSEQ multiplex PCR. This table has more than 95,000 clones, roughly 79% appearing once. The gene calls are TRBV7-9 and TRBJ1-1; D unclear. The receptor comes from a middle-aged man in good health and CMV-seropositive. Material for sequencing was PBMCs. CDR3 sequence (DNA): TGTGCCAGCAGCTCCGGGTTAGGTGTGACTGAAGCTTTCTTT. As protein: CASSSGLGVTEAFF.